This T cell receptor beta chain was sequenced for a study of blood T cell repertoires in COVID-19. Study-level background: COVID-19 samples collected from the United States, Italy and Spain covered acute and convalescent phases. T cells, B-cell-depleted T cells, or PBMCs supplied cDNA or gDNA.

The germline CDR1 and CDR2 sequences are PRHDT and FYEKMQ (reference sequence). The CDR3 loop spans 13 amino acids. V lost 4 bases, J lost 2 bases, and 9 bases lay in between. Sequencing was performed with immunoSEQ multiplex PCR; in TCRdb, only in-frame clones are kept and a portion is missing. The table shows about 74,000 clones, with roughly four fifths occurring only once. The rearrangement joins TRBV13 to TRBJ2-7; no clear D. The TCR sequence derives from a human donor in a cohort sampled during active COVID-19. Sequencing input: peripheral blood. The CDR3 DNA reads as TGTGCCAGCAGCTCACCACACACCTACGAGCAGTACTTC. This encodes CASSSPHTYEQYF.